The entry below gives a single TCR beta chain sequence along with its context. The data were obtained in a study of blood T cell repertoires in COVID-19. Overall study: Specimens from acute and convalescent COVID-19 originated in the United States, Italy and Spain. T cells, B-cell-depleted T cells, or PBMCs provided the cDNA or gDNA that served as material.

Methods used by the authors: Reference gene primer amplification yielded estimated nucleated cell counts. Clones were sequenced by immunoSEQ multiplex PCR, and TCRdb holds only the in-frame ones, with some missing. The V and J calls and clone size come from that table; D and trimming were worked out from the DNA. The sample includes roughly 200,000 clones, around 80% of them seen just once. Sequencing was carried out using peripheral blood. The sequence was obtained from an elderly woman with COVID-19, enrolled during active disease.

This CDR3 is CASSHGGGSRNTIYF. The DNA for the CDR3 is TGTGCCAGCAGCCATGGGGGAGGGTCTAGAAACACCATATATTTT. The chain couples TRBV3-1 (or the pseudogene TRBV3-2) to TRBJ1-3, with a tentative D call TRBD1 (5 bases). CDR1 and CDR2 from the germline V gene are LGHDT and YNNKEL (reference sequence). This CDR3 is built from 15 residues. Trimming left V 3 bases short and J 5 bases short, with 14 bases between.